This record looks at one T cell receptor beta chain sequence and its context. This record belongs to a study of blood T cell repertoires in COVID-19. Some clones are missing from TCRdb's copy, which holds only in-frame ones; the method was immunoSEQ multiplex PCR. The data hold fewer than 65,000 clones, with over 80% observed a single time. This CDR3 is 13 amino acids long. The V segment lost 6 bases and the J segment 6 bases; nucleotides outside the gene matches: 4. Looked up from germline, CDR1 is MNHEY and CDR2 is SMNVEV (reference sequence). This clonotype was sampled from a young man with COVID-19, enrolled during active disease. Specimen: peripheral blood. The V gene is TRBV27, the J gene TRBJ1-5; 8 bases are a match to TRBD1. The CDR3 protein is CASSGQGGQPQHF. The CDR3 DNA is TGTGCCAGCAGCGGACAGGGAGGTCAGCCCCAGCATTTT.